Presented here are 11 T cell receptor beta chains from one specimen sequenced in a study of patients and donors after allogeneic stem cell transplantation. Using its own MiXCR run on the RT-PCR reads, TCRdb lists one record per CDR3 protein. The repertoire holds 90,000 to 130,000 distinct CDR3 sequences, over 30% seen once, with roughly 30% in the top ten. The sample consisted of blood, either unsorted or a sorted T cell fraction (not recorded which). These TCRs come from a human donor who was either an allogeneic HSCT recipient or a stem cell or donor lymphocyte infusion donor (not recorded which). It is not recorded whose cells these are; they may come from a transplant donor.

The chain combines TRBV29-1 with TRBJ1-4, with 8 bases aligning to TRBD1. CDR1 is SQVTM and CDR2 is ANQGSEA in the germline V gene. The CDR3 is made up of 13 amino acids. Trimming took 5 bases from V and 7 from J; bases not matched to a gene: 6. CDR3 region: CSVRDRSREKLFF. CDR3 in DNA: TGCAGCGTTCGGGACAGGTCCCGTGAAAAACTGTTTTTT. The whole variable domain, remainder taken from reference TRBV29-1 and TRBJ1-4, is SAVISQKPSRDICQRGTSLTIQCQVDSQVTMMFWYRQQPGQSLTLIATANQGSEATYESGFVIDKFPISRPNLTFSTLTVSNMSPEDSSIYLCSVRDRSREKLFFGSGTQLSVL.

There are a few counts of this clonotype. The rearrangement uses TRBV12-3 or TRBV12-4 and TRBJ1-6; D ambiguous. The CDR3 consists of 12 residues. With 7 bases removed from V and 13 bases from J, the gap between germline ends came to 14 bases. The chain's CDR3 is CASTLLGSPLHF. The CDR3 DNA follows: TGTGCCAGCACCCTACTGGGGTCGCCCCTCCACTTT.

This chain links TRBV4-2 with TRBJ1-1, with 7 positions matching TRBD1. The CDR3 runs to 15 residues. Germline V gene data show CDR1 as LGHNA and CDR2 as YNFKEQ. V lost 5 bases and J lost 1; bases outside the gene matches: 7. The CDR3 is CASSKTGTENTEAFF. In DNA, the CDR3 is TGTGCCAGCAGCAAAACCGGGACAGAGAACACTGAAGCTTTCTTT.

The gene calls are TRBV6-6 and TRBJ1-5; 8 bases are shared with TRBD1. With 0 bases clipped from V and 5 bases from J, the junction kept 6 bases outside the gene matches. This CDR3 contains 16 residues. Germline values: CDR1 MNHNY, CDR2 SVGAGI (reference sequence). DNA for the CDR3: TGTGCCAGCAGTTACTCTCGGGGACAGGCTGATCAGCCCCAGCATTTT. This encodes CASSYSRGQADQPQHF.

This clonotype has only a few counts. This rearrangement joins TRBV7-9 to TRBJ1-2, with 7 bases that match TRBD1. The V gene's germline CDR1 is SEHNR and CDR2 FQNEAQ (reference sequence). The V segment lost 5 bases and the J segment 4 bases; nucleotides outside the gene matches: 7. This CDR3 contains 14 residues. CDR3 bases: TGTGCCAGCAGCGGCCAGACAGGGACCTATGGCTACACCTTC. Amino acid sequence: CASSGQTGTYGYTF.

The chain recombines TRBV7-9 with TRBJ2-2, with unresolved D. Between the trimmed V and J ends, which lost 1 base and 2 bases, there was a span of 11 bases. The CDR3 length is 16 residues. From germline, CDR1 is SEHNR and CDR2 FQNEAQ (reference sequence). CDR3 bases: TGTGCCAGCAGCTTAGGTGGTTTGGCCAACACCGGGGAGCTGTTTTTT. Translated: CASSLGGLANTGELFF.

Only a few counts were recorded for this clonotype. This chain links TRBV21-1 with TRBJ1-5; the DNA was not used to check the table's D call, TRBD1. TRBV21-1 is a pseudogene segment. The CDR3 runs 18 residues. The CDR3: CASSRQGKSEVGNQPQHF. DNA for the CDR3: TGTGCCAGCAGCCGACAGGGGAAAAGCGAAGTGGGCAATCAGCCCCAGCATTTT.

This clonotype was observed a few times. The rearrangement uses TRBV27 and TRBJ2-7, with 9 bases matching TRBD2. There are 14 residues in the CDR3. In germline, CDR1 is MNHEY, CDR2 SMNVEV (reference sequence). V dropped 5 bases and J dropped 0; count of bases not matched to a gene: 2. CDR3 in amino acids: CASSAGGISYEQYF. The CDR3 bases are TGTGCCAGCAGTGCGGGAGGGATCTCCTACGAGCAGTACTTC.

In its sample, this clonotype was seen a few times. This chain uses TRBV28 with TRBJ2-5; 14 positions match TRBD2. J gave up 6 bases and V 7 bases, and 7 bases lay outside the gene matches. The CDR3 spans 15 residues. Germline V gives CDR1 MDHEN, CDR2 SYDVKM. The CDR3 loop reads CASTSGTSGSKTQYF. The CDR3 nucleotides are TGTGCCAGCACATCCGGGACTAGCGGGAGTAAGACCCAGTACTTC.

This clonotype was picked up a small number of times. The V gene is TRBV20-1, the J gene TRBJ2-7; 8 nucleotides agree with TRBD1. Germline trimming cut 6 bases from V and 7 bases from J; bases unmatched to any gene: 11. The V gene's germline CDR1 is DFQATT and CDR2 SNEGSKA (reference sequence). The CDR3 has 13 residues. CDR3 sequence (DNA): TGCAGTGCCAAGTCGGACAGGGCGGGAGAGCAGTACTTC. This translates into CSAKSDRAGEQYF.

Only a few counts were recorded for this clonotype. The CDR3 sequence is CASSLRGADFEAFF. The DNA of the CDR3 is TGTGCCAGCAGCTTACGGGGGGCCGACTTTGAAGCTTTCTTT. The chain combines TRBV7-9 with TRBJ1-1; D perhaps matches TRBD1 (6 bases). V lost 2 bases to trimming and J lost 7 bases, with 14 bases between them. Germline lookup yields CDR1 SEHNR and CDR2 FQNEAQ (reference sequence). This CDR3 spans 14 amino acids.